This TCR beta chain stems from a study of PD-1 blockade in mismatch repair-deficient tumors. CDR3 length: 15 amino acids. Germline V lookup: CDR1 MGHRA, CDR2 YSYEKL. Trimming removed 1 base from V and 6 bases from J, with 15 bases in between. Produced via immunoSEQ multiplex PCR; TCRdb's table is partial and in-frame only. The data contain 30,000 to 45,000 clones, roughly 81% of them singletons. This chain links TRBV4-1 with TRBJ1-2; the D gene is possibly TRBD1 (5 bases). This TCR was sampled from an adult with mismatch repair-deficient cancer. Sequenced here: peripheral blood, sampled approximately 80 weeks after starting pembrolizumab. CDR3 sequence: CASSQVVGRANGYTF. DNA of the CDR3: TGCGCCAGCAGCCAAGTTGTCGGCAGGGCGAATGGCTACACCTTC.